A selection of T cell receptor beta chains follows, all from one sample in a study of blood T cell repertoires in COVID-19. Clones were read by immunoSEQ multiplex PCR, and TCRdb kept only the in-frame ones, dropping some. Among just under 50,000 clones listed, about 84% were seen once. The sequencing input was peripheral blood. The origin of the receptors is a human donor in a cohort sampled during active COVID-19. The CDR3 runs from the conserved cysteine through the conserved F or W. The size field is filled for only some rows; it gives once, few, many or a size class.

CDR3 protein: CASSPGNNNSPLHF
V gene: TRBV6-4
J gene: TRBJ1-6
clone size: NA

CDR3 protein: CASPGRGTSGGPTSYEQYF
V gene: TRBV24-1
J gene: TRBJ2-7
clone size: once

CDR3 protein: CASSRLRSGTGGSYEQYF
V gene: TRBV6-6
J gene: TRBJ2-7
clone size: NA

CDR3 protein: CASSQDRVWTKNIQYF
V gene: TRBV7-2
J gene: TRBJ2-4
clone size: NA

CDR3 protein: CASSLALAGAETQYF
V gene: TRBV7-8
J gene: TRBJ2-5
clone size: once

CDR3 protein: CASSLGGSNQPQHF
V gene: TRBV5-4
J gene: TRBJ1-5
clone size: NA

CDR3 protein: CASSYYGGPYEQYF
V gene: TRBV19
J gene: TRBJ2-7
clone size: NA

CDR3 protein: CASSSPRTGTSQETQYF
V gene: TRBV7-9
J gene: TRBJ2-5
clone size: NA

CDR3 protein: CASSSSREGQPQHF
V gene: TRBV7-9
J gene: TRBJ1-5
clone size: once

CDR3 protein: CASGLVRKLETQGARAGELFF
V gene: TRBV12-5
J gene: TRBJ2-2
clone size: NA

CDR3 protein: CASSLGGETEAFF
V gene: TRBV5-1
J gene: TRBJ1-1
clone size: NA

CDR3 protein: CASKSGTGYSGELFF
V gene: TRBV11-1
J gene: TRBJ2-2
clone size: NA

CDR3 protein: CASSQEGSGRGYNEQFF
V gene: TRBV4-2
J gene: TRBJ2-1
clone size: few

CDR3 protein: CSVEDRQGSDYGYTF
V gene: TRBV29-1
J gene: TRBJ1-2
clone size: NA

CDR3 protein: CASSRFGQGASYEQYF
V gene: TRBV5-1
J gene: TRBJ2-7
clone size: once

CDR3 protein: CASSLGTDRAKAFF
V gene: TRBV11-2
J gene: TRBJ1-1
clone size: NA

CDR3 protein: CSVVYRSPTDTQYF
V gene: TRBV29-1
J gene: TRBJ2-3
clone size: once

CDR3 protein: CASSPRGGSPLHF
V gene: TRBV27
J gene: TRBJ1-6
clone size: once

CDR3 protein: CASSLGPSGGRTDTQYF
V gene: TRBV11-2
J gene: TRBJ2-3
clone size: NA

CDR3 protein: CASSLRQNSPLHF
V gene: TRBV7-3
J gene: TRBJ1-6
clone size: NA

CDR3 protein: CASSVEGRGQGDNEQFF
V gene: TRBV9
J gene: TRBJ2-1
clone size: NA

CDR3 protein: CASSPDRGIYSPLHF
V gene: TRBV2
J gene: TRBJ1-6
clone size: NA

CDR3 protein: CASSVRLAGGRETQYF
V gene: TRBV9
J gene: TRBJ2-5
clone size: once

CDR3 protein: CASTLQSGAYNEQFF
V gene: TRBV5-8
J gene: TRBJ2-1
clone size: NA

CDR3 protein: CASSNGLAGEQYF
V gene: TRBV7-3
J gene: TRBJ2-7
clone size: once

CDR3 protein: CASSRRDRGDGYTF
V gene: TRBV6-5
J gene: TRBJ1-2
clone size: medium-sized

CDR3 protein: CASSSGGGNTEAFF
V gene: TRBV7-3
J gene: TRBJ1-1
clone size: few

CDR3 protein: CASSLVATGGELFF
V gene: TRBV7-9
J gene: TRBJ2-2
clone size: large

CDR3 protein: CASSPGLAGAYEQYF
V gene: TRBV5-1
J gene: TRBJ2-7
clone size: few

CDR3 protein: CASSGPGQGNYGYTF
V gene: TRBV19
J gene: TRBJ1-2
clone size: NA

CDR3 protein: CASRGDSLAYNEQFF
V gene: TRBV25-1
J gene: TRBJ2-1
clone size: NA

CDR3 protein: CASSLWAQGPGYTF
V gene: TRBV27
J gene: TRBJ1-2
clone size: few

CDR3 protein: CATSRDRGQPQHF
V gene: TRBV15
J gene: TRBJ1-5
clone size: NA

CDR3 protein: CASSLGLRGSNEQFF
V gene: TRBV7-2
J gene: TRBJ2-1
clone size: NA

CDR3 protein: CASTPALDRGWGETQYF
V gene: TRBV7-2
J gene: TRBJ2-5
clone size: once

CDR3 protein: CASSRGIGGSGELFF
V gene: TRBV2
J gene: TRBJ2-2
clone size: NA

CDR3 protein: CASRPTQGMVGELFF
V gene: TRBV6-5
J gene: TRBJ2-2
clone size: few

CDR3 protein: CASSPQPDSNQETQYF
V gene: TRBV5-5
J gene: TRBJ2-5
clone size: few

CDR3 protein: CASSQSLTRNEQFF
V gene: TRBV4-3
J gene: TRBJ2-1
clone size: NA

CDR3 protein: CASSLSRAGGNEKLFF
V gene: TRBV7-9
J gene: TRBJ1-4
clone size: NA

CDR3 protein: CASSHASRTSGDQETQYF
V gene: TRBV3-1/TRBV3-2
J gene: TRBJ2-5
clone size: once

CDR3 protein: CASSPDLGQGAYEQYF
V gene: TRBV18
J gene: TRBJ2-7
clone size: NA

CDR3 protein: CASSLERGEQFF
V gene: TRBV11-3
J gene: TRBJ2-1
clone size: NA

CDR3 protein: CSVLTENTEAFF
V gene: TRBV29-1
J gene: TRBJ1-1
clone size: NA

CDR3 protein: CASSRRTSALQETQYF
V gene: TRBV11-2
J gene: TRBJ2-5
clone size: NA

CDR3 protein: CASSPSAGGNNSPLHF
V gene: TRBV27
J gene: TRBJ1-6
clone size: NA

CDR3 protein: CASSVITGNTIYF
V gene: TRBV9
J gene: TRBJ1-3
clone size: NA

CDR3 protein: CASSSRRDGTEAFF
V gene: TRBV19
J gene: TRBJ1-1
clone size: NA

CDR3 protein: CASSPSTGVGAFF
V gene: TRBV6-5
J gene: TRBJ1-1
clone size: NA

CDR3 protein: CASSQGQQPSPLHF
V gene: TRBV7-9
J gene: TRBJ1-6
clone size: NA